This T cell receptor beta chain was captured by sequencing in a study of regulatory T cells in long-lasting Graves disease. Study observations and caveats: Samples came from peripheral blood alone, without thyroid tissue.

Arm-PCR with iRepertoire HTBI primers amplified the CDR3 regions for these TCR beta libraries. TCRdb ran MiXCR on the multiplex PCR reads and lists one entry per CDR3 protein. The sample records 250,000 to 300,000 distinct CDR3 sequences, roughly 18% being singletons. The length of the CDR3 is 16 residues. The germline V gene encodes CDR1 MGHRA and CDR2 YSYEKL. V was pared by 2 bases and J by 0 bases, with 13 bases between. Time point of the sample: newly diagnosed GD, antithyroid drugs for less than 3 months. The TCR library was made from RNA extracted from PBMCs. Peripheral blood, nine milliliters of it, was drawn into EDTA tubes. Notes on this clonotype: Its antigen remains unidentified.

The same specimen was also included in a second study, on T cells in Graves' hyperthyroidism and ophthalmopathy. As reported in that work: A first-round RT-PCR of the TCR CDR3 used the HTBI primer set.

This chain links TRBV4-1 with TRBJ1-2, with D unclear. The TCR comes from a woman younger than 45 with Graves disease. Specimen: peripheral blood mononuclear cells (PBMCs), collected at new diagnosis, from a patient treated with antithyroid drugs. The chain's CDR3 is CASSQTQAGSNYGYTF. Here the CDR3 DNA reads TGCGCCAGCAGCCAAACCCAAGCGGGGTCTAACTATGGCTACACCTTC.